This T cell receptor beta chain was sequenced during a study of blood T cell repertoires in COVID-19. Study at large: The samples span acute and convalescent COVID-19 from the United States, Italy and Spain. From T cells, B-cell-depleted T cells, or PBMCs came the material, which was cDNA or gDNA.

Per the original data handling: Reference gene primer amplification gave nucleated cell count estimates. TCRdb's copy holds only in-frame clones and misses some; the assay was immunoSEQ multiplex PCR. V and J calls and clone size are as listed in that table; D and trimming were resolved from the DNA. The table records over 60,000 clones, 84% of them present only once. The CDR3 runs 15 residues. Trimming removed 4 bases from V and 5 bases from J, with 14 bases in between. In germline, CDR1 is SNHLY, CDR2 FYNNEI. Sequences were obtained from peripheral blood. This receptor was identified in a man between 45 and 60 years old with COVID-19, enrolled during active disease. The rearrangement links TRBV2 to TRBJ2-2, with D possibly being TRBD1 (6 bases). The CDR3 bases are TGTGCCAGCAGTGTGGGCAGGGGTCGAACCGGGGAGCTGTTTTTT. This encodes CASSVGRGRTGELFF.